Described below is a single T cell receptor beta chain sequence and its context. What it binds is unknown. Two rounds of nested PCR, of roughly 16 and 10 cycles, were run on TCRalpha and TCRbeta cDNA. TCRdb reprocessed the 5' RACE reads, keeping one entry per CDR3 protein, no DNA. The sample has about 450,000 distinct CDR3 sequences, and its top ten clones hold about 2.3%. No T cells were sorted before total RNA was taken from whole blood. This specimen comes from a study of monozygotic twins with inflammatory bowel disease. Findings and caveats of the study: IBD patients exhibited fewer clonotypes shared with other individuals than healthy twins, particularly with disease activity.

The sequence was collected from a human donor with ulcerative colitis or Crohn's disease, or a healthy co-twin of an affected twin (not recorded which). The sequenced material came from blood.

CDR3 loop: CASASDRDTNYGYTF. The chain employs TRBV11-1 and TRBJ1-2; TCRdb reports TRBD1, a call that lacks DNA to check it against. The length of the CDR3 is 15 residues. Per germline, CDR1 SGHAT and CDR2 FQDESV (reference sequence).